This TCR beta chain was sequenced in a study of blood T cells in healthy people across ages. The study's findings and limits: Per million T cells, the diversity of TCR beta decreased roughly linearly as age advanced. Higher diversity, along with more naive CD4+ cells, distinguished long-lived donors from aged donors.

Total RNA was extracted at no less than 6 micrograms per sample. Losses at the gene ends were 7 bases for V and 1 base for J; bases not matched to a gene: 2. This CDR3 has 13 residues. Germline CDR1 reads SQVTM; CDR2 reads ANQGSEA. A sample-barcoded 5' primer and a J-beta primer mix were used in a second PCR of roughly 7 to 11 cycles. TCRdb re-called the 5' RACE reads through MiXCR, storing one row per CDR3 protein. The sample includes over 1,200,000 distinct CDR3 sequences, roughly 60% of them seen just once. As for this clonotype: What it recognizes is unknown.

The receptor was derived from a man in his late teens or twenties in good health. The chain has TRBV29-1 and TRBJ2-2, with TRBD1 identical over 8 bases. Material for sequencing was blood. CDR3 region: CSGTGKNTGELFF. CDR3 bases: TGCAGCGGGACAGGGAAGAACACCGGGGAGCTGTTTTTT.